The rows below give T cell receptor beta chains drawn from one sample of a study of radiotherapy plus CTLA-4 blockade in lung cancer. The data were produced by immunoSEQ multiplex PCR, yet TCRdb's version contains in-frame clones alone and is incomplete. Here the sample spans 90,000 to 100,000 clones, roughly 74% being singletons. The sample was peripheral blood, taken from a patient treated with radiotherapy plus ipilimumab. The receptors here all came from a human donor with non-small cell lung cancer who had a partial response to radiotherapy plus ipilimumab. Some clones in this sample may be carry-over from other donors' samples. Both conserved end residues are part of each CDR3.

>TRBJ1-6|15|TRBV28
CASSTTRGGNSPLHF
>TRBJ1-2|12|TRBV6-1
CAPAPRVRMPGF
>TRBJ2-3|14|TRBV14
CASNPGRHTDTQYF
>TRBJ2-7|15|TRBV9
CASSVVGLGRYEQYF
>TRBJ2-7|16|TRBV18
CASSPSRAGGSYEQYF
>TRBJ2-4|16|TRBV7-9
CASSPWDRETQNIQYF
>TRBJ1-5|15|TRBV6-5
CASRALRGSIQPQHF
>TRBJ1-2|15|TRBV10-3
CAISGAGSVDYGYTF
>TRBJ1-3|15|TRBV4-3
CASSQDPGGGNTIYF
>TRBJ1-1|15|TRBV4-3
CASSQNPGQVIEAFF
>TRBJ2-3|14|TRBV27
CASSFWAGGDTQYF
>TRBJ1-2|15|TRBV6-1
CASDGLGGLWYGYTF
>TRBJ2-7|19|TRBV4-3
CASSQDYVFMGTGSYEQYF
>TRBJ2-3|16|TRBV7-6
CASSLLEPYSTDTQYF
>TRBJ2-5|16|TRBV6-6
CACSYPTEGVEETQYF
>TRBJ1-2|13|TRBV19
CASTSDRNYGYTF
>TRBJ1-4|15|TRBV15
CATSPFTGPDEKLFF
>TRBJ2-4|22|TRBV7-3
CASSLGILQLGTSGSPKNIQYF
>TRBJ1-4|13|TRBV30
CAWSGGGDEKLFF
>TRBJ1-5|11|TRBV6-5
CASGLNQPQHF
>TRBJ2-5|16|TRBV14
CASSQELAGEGETQYF
>TRBJ2-3|13|TRBV2
CASSIAATDTQYF
>TRBJ2-1|15|TRBV28
CASSRDRGVYNEQFF
>TRBJ1-3|12|TRBV19
CASTDRGWTIYF
>TRBJ2-5|15|TRBV4-2
CASSVERGAKETQYF
>TRBJ2-3|14|TRBV19
CASKVGGSVNTQYF
>TRBJ2-2|15|TRBV10-1
CASSETATNTGELFF
>TRBJ1-1|13|TRBV6-6
CASQLQGNTEAFF
>TRBJ2-1|13|TRBV29-1
CSVTATSYNEQFF
>TRBJ1-4|14|TRBV19
CASSQGRVGEKLFF
>TRBJ2-2|14|TRBV7-9
CASSFSGSTGELFF
>TRBJ2-5|11|TRBV2
CASSEYSKLDF
>TRBJ1-2|13|TRBV30
CAWSGGQGWGYTF
>TRBJ1-2|15|TRBV2
CASSGLGQRISGYTF
>TRBJ2-5|14|TRBV11-3
CASSSYLAQETQYF
>TRBJ2-7|12|TRBV6-5
CASRDRGHEQYF
>TRBJ2-1|14|TRBV5-1
CASSPGQGYNEQFF
>TRBJ1-2|12|TRBV9
CASQGQLYGYTF
>TRBJ2-3|15|TRBV5-8
CASSPGLAMADTQYF
>TRBJ1-2|13|TRBV19
CASSRTGLGGYTF
>TRBJ2-7|16|TRBV11-2
CASSFGTSGASYEQYF
>TRBJ2-1|15|TRBV7-3
CASSAFEAGYNEQFF
>TRBJ2-7|12|TRBV19
CASSLQGHEQYF
>TRBJ1-2|13|TRBV11-2
CASSEAGTGDYTF
>TRBJ1-6|17|TRBV30
CAWRTDTGTGGRIPLHF
>TRBJ1-5|14|TRBV4-3
CASSQDRSAQPQHF
>TRBJ1-1|13|TRBV6-5
CASSDFQGTEAFF